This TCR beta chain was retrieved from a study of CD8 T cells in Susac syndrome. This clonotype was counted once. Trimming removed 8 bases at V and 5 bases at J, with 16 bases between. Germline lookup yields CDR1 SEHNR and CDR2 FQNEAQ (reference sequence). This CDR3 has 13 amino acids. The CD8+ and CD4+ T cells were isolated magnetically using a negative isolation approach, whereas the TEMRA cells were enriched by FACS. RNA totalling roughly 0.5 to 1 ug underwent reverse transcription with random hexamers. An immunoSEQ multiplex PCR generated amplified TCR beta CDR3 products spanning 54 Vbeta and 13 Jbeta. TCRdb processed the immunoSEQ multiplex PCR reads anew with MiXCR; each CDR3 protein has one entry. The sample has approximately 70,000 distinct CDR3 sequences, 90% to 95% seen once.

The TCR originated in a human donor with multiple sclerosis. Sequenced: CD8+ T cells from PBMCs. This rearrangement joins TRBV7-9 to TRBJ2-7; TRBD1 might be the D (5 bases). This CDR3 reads CASSPGLNNEQYF. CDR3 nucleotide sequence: TGTGCCAGCTCGCCAGGGTTGAACAACGAGCAGTACTTC. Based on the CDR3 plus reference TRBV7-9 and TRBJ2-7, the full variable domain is DTGVSQNPRHKITKRGQNVTFRCDPISEHNRLYWYRQTLGQGPEFLTYFQNEAQLEKSRLLSDRFSAERPKGSFSTLEIQRTEQGDSAMYLCASSPGLNNEQYFGPGTRLTVT.